What follows is one T cell receptor (beta chain) and its context. PCR was performed a second time for about 7 to 12 cycles using a sample-barcoded 5' primer and a J-beta primer mix. MiXCR, run by TCRdb on the 5' RACE reads, gives a single entry per CDR3 protein. The data hold hundreds of thousands of distinct CDR3 sequences, with around two fifths observed a single time. The sample is drawn from a study of blood T cells in healthy people across ages. CDR1 SNHLY and CDR2 FYNNEI come from the germline V gene. V lost 3 bases and J lost 0, with 9 bases in between. This CDR3 has 14 amino acids. Sequencing was done on a sample of blood. The chain combines TRBV2 with TRBJ2-7; TRBD1 might be the D (6 bases). This receptor was obtained from a man aged 80 or over in good health. The CDR3 DNA follows: TGTGCCAGCAGTGAGTCAGGGGCCTCCTACGAGCAGTACTTC. This codes for CASSESGASYEQYF.